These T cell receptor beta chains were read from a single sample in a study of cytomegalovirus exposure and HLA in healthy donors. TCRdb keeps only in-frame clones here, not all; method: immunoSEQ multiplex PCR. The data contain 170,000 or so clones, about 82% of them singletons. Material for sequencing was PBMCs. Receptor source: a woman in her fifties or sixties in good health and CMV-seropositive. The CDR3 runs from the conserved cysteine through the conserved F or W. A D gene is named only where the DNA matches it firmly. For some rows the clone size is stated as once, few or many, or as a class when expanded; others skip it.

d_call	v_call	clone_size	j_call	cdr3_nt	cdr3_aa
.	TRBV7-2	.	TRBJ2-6	TGTGCCAGCAGCCCCGCCGGCGGCTCTGGGGCCAACGTCCTGACTTTC	CASSPAGGSGANVLTF
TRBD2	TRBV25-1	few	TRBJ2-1	TGTGCCAGCACCTTGGGAGGGTCGGCGTTCTTC	CASTLGGSAFF
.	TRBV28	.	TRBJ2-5	TGTGCCAGCAGTCGCGGGGCCGGGACCCAGTACTTC	CASSRGAGTQYF
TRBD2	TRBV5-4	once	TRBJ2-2	TGTGCCAGCAGCCCTTGGACTAGCGGAAACACCGGGGAGCTGTTTTTT	CASSPWTSGNTGELFF
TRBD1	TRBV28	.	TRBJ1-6	TGTGCCAGCAGGACACCGGGGACAGGGCATTCACCCCTCCACTTT	CASRTPGTGHSPLHF
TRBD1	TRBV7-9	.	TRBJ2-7	TGTTCCAGCAGCTTGACCCACGGGACAGGGATCTACGAGCAGTACTTC	CSSSLTHGTGIYEQYF
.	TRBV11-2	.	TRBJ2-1	TGTGCCAGCAGCTTAGGTCCTAGTTCCTACAATGAGCAGTTCTTC	CASSLGPSSYNEQFF
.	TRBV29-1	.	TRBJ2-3	TGCAGCGTGGCAGGAAGCACAGATACGCAGTATTTT	CSVAGSTDTQYF
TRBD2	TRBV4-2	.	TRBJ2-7	TGTGCCAGCAGCCAAGACGAGACTAGCGAGATCTACGAGCAGTACTTC	CASSQDETSEIYEQYF
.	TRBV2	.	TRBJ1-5	TGTGCCAGCAGTGGCGTGGGGCTCGGCAATCAGCCCCAGCATTTT	CASSGVGLGNQPQHF
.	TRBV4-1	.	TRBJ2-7	TGCGCCAGCAGCCAAGCCTCCAATCGGGGCTCCTACGAGCAGTACTTC	CASSQASNRGSYEQYF
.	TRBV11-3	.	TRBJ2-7	TGTGCCAGCAGCTTAGGTTCTCCGACTTTCAGCTACGAGCAGTACTTC	CASSLGSPTFSYEQYF
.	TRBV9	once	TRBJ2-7	TGTGCCAGCAGCGGGGACACCTCCTCCTACGAGCAGTACTTC	CASSGDTSSYEQYF
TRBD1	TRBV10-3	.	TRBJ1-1	TGTGCCATCAGTCCACGAGACAGGGGTAGGGATTCTGAAGCTTTCTTT	CAISPRDRGRDSEAFF